The 22 T cell receptor beta chains in this list originate from one sample, sequenced in a study of CD8 T cells in ankylosing spondylitis (dated by TCRdb to 2016 to 2017). Overall study results and their limits: A TCR beta motif made up of seven or eight highly homologous amino acid variants appeared to be characteristic of blood from ankylosing spondylitis patients.

To prepare the library, 5' RACE was applied. TCRdb lists the instrument as Illumina HiSeq 2500. TCRdb ran its own pipeline on the public reads, namely fastp trimming at Q25 and MiXCR clone calling, and kept in-frame beta chains. Here each entry gathers all rows of one CDR3 protein and keeps the most common genes and DNA. This sample gives 700,000 or so distinct CDR3 sequences in total; 15% to 20% of them show up just once. Of the sample, over 15% falls within the top ten clones. These receptors have no known antigen. Sequencing was done on a sample of blood, either unsorted or a sorted T cell fraction (not recorded which). These receptors were obtained from a male donor with ankylosing spondylitis.

The chain employs TRBV12-3 or TRBV12-4 and TRBJ2-5, with no clear D. The V gene lost 2 bases and the J gene lost 1 base, with 11 bases spanning the gap. This CDR3 region has 15 residues. The CDR3 sequence is CASSLSRSSQETQYF. CDR3 DNA: TGTGCCAGCAGTTTAAGTAGGTCATCCCAAGAGACCCAGTACTTC.

This clonotype occurred a few times. V gene TRBV28 combines with J gene TRBJ2-3; D is unresolved. Germline V gene lookup returns CDR1 MDHEN and CDR2 SYDVKM. The length of the CDR3 is 14 residues. V lost 7 bases and J lost 0, with 11 bases in between. The CDR3 loop reads CASTTAASTDTQYF. Here the CDR3 DNA reads TGTGCCAGCACGACTGCGGCTAGCACAGATACGCAGTATTTT.

The chain combines TRBV5-1 with TRBJ1-2, with 10 bases aligning to TRBD1. Germline-derived CDR1 and CDR2 are SGHRS and YFSETQ. Losses at the gene ends were 0 bases for V and 6 bases for J; bases not matched to a gene: 2. The CDR3 is made up of 14 amino acids. This chain's CDR3 is CASSLVGTGDGYTF. DNA of the CDR3: TGCGCCAGCAGCTTGGTCGGGACAGGGGATGGCTACACCTTC.

The chain links TRBV6-5 to TRBJ1-2; 10 bases map to TRBD1. CDR1 and CDR2 from the germline V gene are MNHEY and SVGAGI. After removal of 9 bases from V and 6 bases from J, the junction contained 16 bases not matched to a gene. This CDR3 region has 16 residues. The CDR3 DNA follows: TGTGCCAGTAATTACGACCCCGGGACAGGGGTTCATGGCTACACCTTC. It encodes CASNYDPGTGVHGYTF.

The sample holds a few counts of this clonotype. This chain joins TRBV7-2 and TRBJ2-3, with TRBD2 matching over 10 bases. The V gene end was trimmed by 0 bases and the J gene end by 6 bases; junction bases not matched to a gene: 6. Germline assignment: CDR1 SGHTA and CDR2 FQGNSA. The length of the CDR3 is 16 residues. CDR3 residues: CASSLAFSGGTDTQYF. In DNA, the CDR3 is TGTGCCAGCAGCTTAGCGTTTAGCGGGGGGACGGATACGCAGTATTTT.

V and J are TRBV4-2 and TRBJ2-5, with D possibly matching TRBD2 (5 bases). CDR3 length equals 17 residues. Trimming removed 0 bases at V and 1 base at J, with 15 bases between. Germline CDR1 reads LGHNA; CDR2 reads YNFKEQ. DNA for the CDR3: TGTGCCAGCAGCCAAGATCCCGCCGGTGAGGGCCAAGAGACCCAGTACTTC. Protein product: CASSQDPAGEGQETQYF.

This clonotype appeared a few times. The chain uses TRBV5-1 and TRBJ2-1; 14 bases are a match to TRBD2. CDR3 size: 15 residues. Trimming at V came to 3 bases and at J to 10 bases, leaving 6 bases not matched to a gene. Germline V gives CDR1 SGHRS, CDR2 YFSETQ. In nucleotides, the CDR3 is TGCGCCAGCAGCTGGGGGACTAGCGGGAGCAGCGAGCAGTTCTTC. It codes for CASSWGTSGSSEQFF.

In this sample, this clonotype turned up many times. The chain employs TRBV5-1 and TRBJ2-5; TRBD2 matches at 9 bases. Trimming removed 6 bases from V and 5 bases from J; junction bases left unmatched: 11. From germline, CDR1 is SGHRS and CDR2 YFSETQ. The CDR3 spans 15 residues. The DNA of the CDR3 is TGCGCCAGCAACTTCCTTGGGCTAGCGGGGGAGACCCAGTACTTC. Protein: CASNFLGLAGETQYF.

This clonotype was observed at least ten times. This sequence joins TRBV12-3 or TRBV12-4 and TRBJ1-5; D is uncertain. The CDR3 extends over 13 amino acids. Trimming took off 3 bases at V and 4 bases at J, with 7 bases between the two ends. The CDR3 DNA follows: TGTGCCAGCAGTTTCTCGGGTAATCAGCCCCAGCATTTT. Translating it yields CASSFSGNQPQHF.

This chain connects TRBV12-3 or TRBV12-4 to TRBJ2-2, with unresolved D. Trimming stripped 4 bases from V and 3 bases from J, with 6 bases between. This CDR3 contains 13 residues. This chain's CDR3 is CASSSQYTGELFF. CDR3 bases: TGTGCCAGCAGTTCGCAATACACCGGGGAGCTGTTTTTT.

This clonotype was counted between two and nine times. This chain connects TRBV5-1 to TRBJ2-5; 7 nucleotides match TRBD1. CDR3 size: 14 residues. Germline V CDR1 and CDR2: SGHRS, YFSETQ. J lost 1 base, V lost 5 bases, and 5 bases had no gene match. The DNA for the CDR3 is TGCGCCAGCAGACAGGGGACCCTCCAAGAGACCCAGTACTTC. Its translation is CASRQGTLQETQYF.

This clonotype was observed a handful of times. The CDR3 sequence: CASSHLKGGQPQHF. The CDR3 DNA reads as TGTGCCAGCAGCCACCTCAAGGGGGGACAGCCCCAGCATTTT. This sequence joins TRBV3-1 and TRBJ1-5; D perhaps matches TRBD1 (6 bases). The CDR3 is 14 amino acids. From germline, CDR1 is LGHDT and CDR2 YNNKEL (reference sequence). V shed 3 bases and J shed 7 bases, with 13 bases lying between them.

V gene TRBV2 combines with J gene TRBJ1-3; maybe TRBD1 (5 bases). CDR3 length equals 17 residues. The ends were cut back, 9 bases at V and 3 bases at J, with 24 bases in the middle. Germline CDR1 reads SNHLY; CDR2 reads FYNNEI. The CDR3 spells CASLDYSMDQGGNTIYF. The DNA for the CDR3 is TGTGCCAGTTTGGACTATTCCATGGACCAGGGTGGAAACACCATATATTTT.

This clonotype occurred a few times. The rearrangement uses TRBV12-3 or TRBV12-4 and TRBJ2-5, with TRBD2 matching over 7 bases. V gave up 4 bases and J gave up 0 bases; unmatched junction bases: 14. The length of the CDR3 is 18 residues. Written as DNA, the CDR3 is TGTGCCAGCAGTTCTAGAGTAGTGGGGGGGAGGTACCAAGAGACCCAGTACTTC. This gives the protein CASSSRVVGGRYQETQYF.

This clonotype was seen more than once but under ten times. V and J are TRBV29-1 and TRBJ2-1; 8 bases match TRBD2. CDR3 size: 17 residues. Germline lookup yields CDR1 SQVTM and CDR2 ANQGSEA. V shed 5 bases and J 5 bases; nucleotides not matched to a gene: 17. CDR3 nucleotide sequence: TGCAGCGTTTTGCCACACTTAGGACTAGCAGGAAACAATGAGCAGTTCTTC. Protein sequence: CSVLPHLGLAGNNEQFF.

The gene calls are TRBV7-2 and TRBJ2-7; TRBD2 might be the D (5 bases). CDR3 size: 13 residues. V was pared by 4 bases and J by 3 bases, with 10 bases between. CDR1 is SGHTA, CDR2 FQGNSA, per germline. Here the CDR3 DNA reads TGTGCCAGCAGCTCCTCGACTATCTACGAGCAGTACTTC. Its translation: CASSSSTIYEQYF.

The V and J genes are TRBV7-9 and TRBJ2-5; no reliable D call. The CDR3 has 15 residues. CDR1 is SEHNR, CDR2 FQNEAQ, per germline (reference sequence). V lost 2 bases and J lost 2, with 12 bases in between. The CDR3 here is CASSLPLGRQETQYF. The DNA of the CDR3 is TGTGCCAGCAGCTTACCGTTAGGACGGCAAGAGACCCAGTACTTC.

This chain connects TRBV3-1 to TRBJ2-2; 7 bases are a match to TRBD1. V lost 2 bases, J lost 6 bases, and 6 bases stayed unmatched. CDR1 and CDR2 from the germline V gene are LGHDT and YNNKEL (reference sequence). CDR3 size: 15 residues. The CDR3 region has the DNA TGTGCCAGCAGCCAAAGGGGGCGAGCGGCCGGGGAGCTGTTTTTT. Amino acid sequence: CASSQRGRAAGELFF.

This clonotype was detected only a few times. The chain joins TRBV7-9 to TRBJ2-1; 7 bases are shared with TRBD2. This CDR3 is 17 amino acids long. V was clipped by 5 bases and J by 3 bases; unmatched bases: 13. Germline CDR1 is SEHNR and CDR2 is FQNEAQ (reference sequence). The CDR3 sequence is CASSPKSGGRNYNEQFF. The CDR3 DNA sequence: TGTGCCAGCAGCCCGAAAAGTGGCGGGAGAAACTACAATGAGCAGTTCTTC. The whole variable domain, remainder taken from reference TRBV7-9 and TRBJ2-1, is DTGVSQNPRHKITKRGQNVTFRCDPISEHNRLYWYRQTLGQGPEFLTYFQNEAQLEKSRLLSDRFSAERPKGSFSTLEIQRTEQGDSAMYLCASSPKSGGRNYNEQFFGPGTRLTVL.

This clonotype has a handful of counts. The gene calls are TRBV6-2 or TRBV6-3 and TRBJ2-1; 11 nucleotides align to TRBD2. Trimming cost V 0 bases and J 8 bases; bases outside gene matches: 3. The CDR3 has 15 residues. The germline gives CDR1 MNHEY, CDR2 SVGEGT. The CDR3, as DNA: TGTGCCAGCAGTTACTCAACTAGCGGGAGTGATGAGCAGTTCTTC. Its translation: CASSYSTSGSDEQFF.

This clonotype has a handful of counts. This chain uses TRBV7-9 with TRBJ2-3; 9 positions match TRBD2. This CDR3 has 14 residues. V dropped 8 bases and J dropped 4; count of bases not matched to a gene: 7. CDR1 and CDR2 (germline): SEHNR, FQNEAQ (reference sequence). CDR3 DNA sequence: TGTGCCAGCTCTTTCGCGGGAGGGGCAGATACGCAGTATTTT. Translating gives CASSFAGGADTQYF.

This chain links TRBV9 with TRBJ2-1; TRBD2 agrees at 7 bases. CDR3 size: 16 residues. Germline V gives CDR1 SGDLS, CDR2 YYNGEE. J was trimmed by 4 bases and V by 0 bases; bases with no gene match: 7. The CDR3 nucleotides read TGTGCCAGCAGCGTAGGGACTAGTGTTTTTTACAATGAGCAGTTCTTC. Translation gives CASSVGTSVFYNEQFF.